The present entry profiles one T cell receptor (beta chain) with its context. Its target is unknown. Losses at the gene ends were 1 base for V and 3 bases for J; bases not matched to a gene: 3. Germline V gene sequence: CDR1 SGHAT, CDR2 FQNNGV. The CDR3 sequence is 15 residues long. These data are taken from a study of T cell responses to AZD1222 COVID-19 vaccine. Pooled together were second doses at about 4 or about 12 weeks. Study-wide results and caveats: Most donors were white British, females outnumbered males, and clonal diversity was possibly underestimated. After two AZD1222 doses, spike-specific TCR breadth and depth rose versus day 0. Regions left unmutated in variants are reportedly the target of nearly half of spike-specific TCRs.

Profiling relied on immunoSEQ multiplex PCR, and the TCRdb table lists in-frame clones only, not all of them. The sample includes approximately 270,000 clones, approximately 94% of them seen just once. The sample in question was peripheral blood, obtained 28 days after the second AZD1222 dose. This TCR was sampled from an adult who received the AZD1222 COVID-19 vaccine. The chain recombines TRBV11-2 with TRBJ2-7; TRBD2 aligns across 10 bases. CDR3 amino acids: CASSLGLAGVYEQYF. The DNA for the CDR3 is TGTGCCAGCAGCTTAGGCCTAGCGGGAGTCTACGAGCAGTACTTC.